The clone carrying this T cell receptor beta chain was seen a handful of times. The antigen remains undetermined. Expressed TCRB transcripts were sequenced because the entire RNA isolate underwent reverse transcription. Method: immunoSEQ multiplex PCR; TCRdb's copy keeps in-frame clones and lacks some. The top ten hold under 0.02% of the sample, which has about 360,000 clones, roughly 12% seen once. CD4+ cells of the naive, central memory, regulatory and stem cell-like memory types were sorted via CD45RO/CCR7/CD25/CD127/CD95/CD27. This entry comes from a study of beta chain features in type 1 diabetes. Study at large: What patients shared with healthy donors was a similar profile of age, gender and cell yields. Overall study findings and caveats: Overrepresentation of cells with high TCR expression could result from cDNA sequencing.

CDR1 is SGHVS and CDR2 is FQNEAQ in the germline V gene. The CDR3 is made up of 16 amino acids. V lost 2 bases and J lost 4; bases outside the gene matches: 3. The chain carries TRBV7-8 and TRBJ2-1; 12 bases map to TRBD2. This TCR was sampled from a man aged 18-30 years in good health. The specimen was naive CD4+ T cells from blood. The CDR3 loop is CASSLQTSGGYNEQFF. CDR3 DNA: TGTGCCAGCAGCTTACAGACTAGCGGGGGATACAATGAGCAGTTCTTC.